The TCR beta chain under discussion was sequenced for a study of cytotoxic CD8 clonotypes in ibrutinib-treated CLL. Study observations and caveats: Clonality was higher at ibrutinib response and returned toward baseline at progression. Starting clonality was above that of age-matched healthy donors and tracked circulating CD8+ T-cell counts.

Notes on this clone: Its specificity is unknown.

Depths of 1 in 200,000 to 1 in 1 million T cells were the sequencing target. Sequenced by immunoSEQ multiplex PCR; TCRdb stores in-frame clones only, minus some. The table has approximately 320,000 clones, approximately 67% seen once. This receptor was identified in a human donor with chronic lymphocytic leukemia. Source: PBMCs, taken after 36 months of ibrutinib treatment.

In DNA, the CDR3 is TGCAGCGTTAAGACGGCGACCTACGAGCAGTACTTC. The encoded protein is CSVKTATYEQYF. The J gene is TRBJ2-7, the V gene TRBV29-1; D is uncertain. The V gene lost 5 bases and the J gene lost 2 bases, with 10 bases spanning the gap. This CDR3 region has 12 residues. Looked up from germline, CDR1 is SQVTM and CDR2 is ANQGSEA.